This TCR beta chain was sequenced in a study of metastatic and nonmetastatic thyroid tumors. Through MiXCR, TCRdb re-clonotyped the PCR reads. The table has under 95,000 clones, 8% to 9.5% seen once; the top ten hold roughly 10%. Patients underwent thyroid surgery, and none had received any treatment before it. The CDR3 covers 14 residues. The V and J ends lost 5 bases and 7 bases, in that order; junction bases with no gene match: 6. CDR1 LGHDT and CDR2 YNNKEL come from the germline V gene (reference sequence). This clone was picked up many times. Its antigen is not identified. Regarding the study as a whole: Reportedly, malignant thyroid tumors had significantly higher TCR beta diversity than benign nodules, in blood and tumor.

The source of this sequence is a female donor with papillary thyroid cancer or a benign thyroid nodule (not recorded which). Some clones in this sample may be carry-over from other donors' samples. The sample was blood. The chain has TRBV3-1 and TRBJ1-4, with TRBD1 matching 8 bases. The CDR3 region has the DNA TGTGCCAGCAGCTCCCGGACAGGGCGTGAAAAACTGTTTTTT. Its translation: CASSSRTGREKLFF.